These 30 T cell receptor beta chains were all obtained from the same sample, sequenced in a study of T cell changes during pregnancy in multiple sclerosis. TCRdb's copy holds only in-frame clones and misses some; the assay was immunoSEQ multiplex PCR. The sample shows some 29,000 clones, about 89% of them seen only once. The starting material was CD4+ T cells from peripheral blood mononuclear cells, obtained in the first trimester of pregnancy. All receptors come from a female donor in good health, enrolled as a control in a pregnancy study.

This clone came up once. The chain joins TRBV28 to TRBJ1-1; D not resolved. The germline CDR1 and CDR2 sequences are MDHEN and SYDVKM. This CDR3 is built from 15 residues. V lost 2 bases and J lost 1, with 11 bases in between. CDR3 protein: CASSLGGGRNTEAFF. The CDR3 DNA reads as TGTGCCAGCAGTTTAGGAGGAGGACGGAACACTGAAGCTTTCTTT.

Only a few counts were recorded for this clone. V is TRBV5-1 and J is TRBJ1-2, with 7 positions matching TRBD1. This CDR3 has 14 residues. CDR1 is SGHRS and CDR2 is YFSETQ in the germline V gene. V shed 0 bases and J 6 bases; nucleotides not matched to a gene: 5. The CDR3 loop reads CASSLALTGDGYTF. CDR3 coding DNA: TGCGCCAGCAGCTTGGCGCTTACAGGGGATGGCTACACCTTC.

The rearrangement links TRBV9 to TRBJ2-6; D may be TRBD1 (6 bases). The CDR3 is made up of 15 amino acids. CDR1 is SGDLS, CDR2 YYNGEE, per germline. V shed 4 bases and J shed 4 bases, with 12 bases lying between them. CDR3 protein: CASSPGTLGANVLTF. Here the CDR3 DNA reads TGTGCCAGCAGCCCGGGGACATTGGGGGCCAACGTCCTGACTTTC.

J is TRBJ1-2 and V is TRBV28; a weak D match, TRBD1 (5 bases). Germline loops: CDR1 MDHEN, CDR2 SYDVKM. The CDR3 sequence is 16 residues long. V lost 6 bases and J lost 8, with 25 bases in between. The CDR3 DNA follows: TGTGCCAGCAGCCCTTTTATCCGGACATGGTTGGGGGGCTACACCTTC. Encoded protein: CASSPFIRTWLGGYTF.

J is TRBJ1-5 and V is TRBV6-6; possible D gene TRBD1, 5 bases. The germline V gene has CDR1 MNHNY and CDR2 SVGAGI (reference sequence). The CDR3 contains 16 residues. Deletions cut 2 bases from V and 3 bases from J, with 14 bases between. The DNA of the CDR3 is TGTGCCAGCAGTTACACCTCGGGGGAAACCAATCAGCCCCAGCATTTT. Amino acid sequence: CASSYTSGETNQPQHF.

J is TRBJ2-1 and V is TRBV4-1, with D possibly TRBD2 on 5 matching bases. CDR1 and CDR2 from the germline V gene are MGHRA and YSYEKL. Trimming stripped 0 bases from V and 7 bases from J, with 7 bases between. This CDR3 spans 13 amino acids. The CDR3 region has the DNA TGCGCCAGCAGCCAAGAGAGGGAGAATGAGCAGTTCTTC. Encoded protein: CASSQERENEQFF.

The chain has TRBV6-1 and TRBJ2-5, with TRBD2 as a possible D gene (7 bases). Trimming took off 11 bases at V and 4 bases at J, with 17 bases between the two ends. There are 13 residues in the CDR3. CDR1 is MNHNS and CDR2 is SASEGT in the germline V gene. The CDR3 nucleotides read TGTGCCCATTCGTCGGGGGGCGGAGAGACCCAGTACTTC. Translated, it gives CAHSSGGGETQYF.

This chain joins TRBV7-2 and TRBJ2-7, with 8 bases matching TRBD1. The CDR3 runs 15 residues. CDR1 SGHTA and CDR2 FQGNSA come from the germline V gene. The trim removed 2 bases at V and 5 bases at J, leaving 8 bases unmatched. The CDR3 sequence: CASSLRGQGGNEQYF. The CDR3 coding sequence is TGTGCCAGCAGCTTACGAGGACAGGGCGGGAACGAGCAGTACTTC.

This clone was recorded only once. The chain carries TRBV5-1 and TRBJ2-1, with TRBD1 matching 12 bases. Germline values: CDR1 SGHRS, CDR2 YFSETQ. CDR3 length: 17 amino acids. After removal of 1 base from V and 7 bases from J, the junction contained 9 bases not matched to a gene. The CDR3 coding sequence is TGCGCCAGCAGCTTGATGCCCGGGACAGGGGGCCGGAATGAGCAGTTCTTC. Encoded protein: CASSLMPGTGGRNEQFF.

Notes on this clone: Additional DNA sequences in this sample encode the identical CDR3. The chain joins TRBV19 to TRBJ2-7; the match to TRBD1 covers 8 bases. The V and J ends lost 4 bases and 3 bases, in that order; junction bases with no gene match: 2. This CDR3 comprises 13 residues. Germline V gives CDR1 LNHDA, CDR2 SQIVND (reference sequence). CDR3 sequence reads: CASSRDRGYEQYF. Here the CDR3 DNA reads TGTGCCAGTAGTAGAGACAGGGGCTACGAGCAGTACTTC.

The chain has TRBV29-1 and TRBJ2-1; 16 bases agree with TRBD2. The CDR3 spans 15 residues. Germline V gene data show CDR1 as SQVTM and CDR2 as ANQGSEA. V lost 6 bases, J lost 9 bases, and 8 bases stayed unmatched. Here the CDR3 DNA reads TGCAGCGTCCAGGGACTAGCGGGAGGGGATGGTGAGCAGTTCTTC. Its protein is CSVQGLAGGDGEQFF.

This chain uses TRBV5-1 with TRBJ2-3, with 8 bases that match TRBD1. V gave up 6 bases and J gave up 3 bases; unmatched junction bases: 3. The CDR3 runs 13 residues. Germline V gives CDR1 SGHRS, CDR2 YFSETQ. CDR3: CASKRDRTDTQYF. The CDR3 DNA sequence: TGCGCCAGCAAGAGGGACAGGACAGATACGCAGTATTTT.

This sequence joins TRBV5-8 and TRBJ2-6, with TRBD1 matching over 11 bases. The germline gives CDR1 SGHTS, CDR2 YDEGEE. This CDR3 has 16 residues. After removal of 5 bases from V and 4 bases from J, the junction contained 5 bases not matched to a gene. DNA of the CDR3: TGTGCCAGCAGGAGGACAGGGGGCTCAGGGGCCAACGTCCTGACTTTC. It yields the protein CASRRTGGSGANVLTF.

CDR3 coding DNA: TGTGCCAGCACCCTCGTCAGCGGGAGCACAGAGACCCAGTACTTC. Translated: CASTLVSGSTETQYF. The chain combines TRBV7-9 with TRBJ2-5; 8 nucleotides agree with TRBD2. J gave up 4 bases and V 7 bases, and 11 bases lay outside the gene matches. The CDR3 runs 15 residues. Germline V gene data show CDR1 as SEHNR and CDR2 as FQNEAQ (reference sequence).

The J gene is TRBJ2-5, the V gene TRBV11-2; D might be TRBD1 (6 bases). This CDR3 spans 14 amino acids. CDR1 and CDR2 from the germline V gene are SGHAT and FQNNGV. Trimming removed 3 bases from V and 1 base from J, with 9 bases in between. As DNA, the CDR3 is TGTGCCAGCAGCTTTGTACAGGGCCAAGAGACCCAGTACTTC. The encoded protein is CASSFVQGQETQYF.

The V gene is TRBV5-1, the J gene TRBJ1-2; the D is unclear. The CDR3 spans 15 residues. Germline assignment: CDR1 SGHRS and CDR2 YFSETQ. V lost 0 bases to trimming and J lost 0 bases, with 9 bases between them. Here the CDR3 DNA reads TGCGCCAGCAGCTTGGGAGGGATCCCTAACTATGGCTACACCTTC. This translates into CASSLGGIPNYGYTF.

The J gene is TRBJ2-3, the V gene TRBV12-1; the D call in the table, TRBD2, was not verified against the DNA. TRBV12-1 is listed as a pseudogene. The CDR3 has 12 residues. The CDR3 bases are TGTGCCAGCAGCCGACGGAGGGGTACGCAGTATTTT. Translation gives CASSRRRGTQYF.

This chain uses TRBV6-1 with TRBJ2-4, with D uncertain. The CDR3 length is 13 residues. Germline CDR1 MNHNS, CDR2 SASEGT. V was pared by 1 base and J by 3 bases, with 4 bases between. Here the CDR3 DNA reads TGTGCCAGCAGTGAAGGCGGCAAAAACATTCAGTACTTC. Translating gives CASSEGGKNIQYF.

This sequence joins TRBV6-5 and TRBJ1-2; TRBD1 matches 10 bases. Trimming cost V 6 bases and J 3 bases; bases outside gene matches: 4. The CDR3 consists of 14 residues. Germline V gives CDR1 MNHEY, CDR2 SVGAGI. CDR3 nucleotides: TGTGCCAGCAGCCCCGGGACAGGGGACTATGGCTACACCTTC. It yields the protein CASSPGTGDYGYTF.

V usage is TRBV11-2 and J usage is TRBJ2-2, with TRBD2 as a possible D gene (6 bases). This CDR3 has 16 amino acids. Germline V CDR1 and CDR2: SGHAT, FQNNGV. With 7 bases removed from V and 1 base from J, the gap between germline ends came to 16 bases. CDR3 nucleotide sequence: TGTGCCAGCAAAGATTCGCTGCGGGAGAACACCGGGGAGCTGTTTTTT. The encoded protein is CASKDSLRENTGELFF.

Here the CDR3 DNA reads TGTGCCACCCGCCCCGGGACAGGGATCTACGAGCAGTACTTC. Translation: CATRPGTGIYEQYF. The chain employs TRBV7-9 and TRBJ2-7, with 9 bases identical to TRBD1. CDR1 is SEHNR, CDR2 FQNEAQ, per germline (reference sequence). The CDR3 runs to 14 residues. The V gene end was trimmed by 10 bases and the J gene end by 3 bases; junction bases not matched to a gene: 10.

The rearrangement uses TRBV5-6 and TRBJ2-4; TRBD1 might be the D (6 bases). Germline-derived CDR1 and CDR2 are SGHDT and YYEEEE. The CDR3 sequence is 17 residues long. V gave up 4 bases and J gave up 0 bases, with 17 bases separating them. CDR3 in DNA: TGTGCCAGCAGCATACTAGACAGGAACTTAGCCAAAAACATTCAGTACTTC. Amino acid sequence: CASSILDRNLAKNIQYF.

CDR3 loop: CASSGLAGRSGELFF. CDR3 DNA: TGTGCCAGCTCGGGACTAGCGGGTCGGTCCGGGGAGCTGTTTTTT. This rearrangement joins TRBV18 to TRBJ2-2; 12 bases are shared with TRBD2. This CDR3 has 15 residues. Germline V CDR1 and CDR2: KGHSH, LQKENI. The junction had 5 bases not matched to a gene; V was cut back by 6 bases and J by 6 bases. Drawing the rest from reference TRBV18 and TRBJ2-2, the complete variable domain is NAGVMQNPRHLVRRRGQEARLRCSPMKGHSHVYWYRQLPEEGLKFMVYLQKENIIDESGMPKERFSAEFPKEGPSILRIQQVVRGDSAAYFCASSGLAGRSGELFFGEGSRLTVL.

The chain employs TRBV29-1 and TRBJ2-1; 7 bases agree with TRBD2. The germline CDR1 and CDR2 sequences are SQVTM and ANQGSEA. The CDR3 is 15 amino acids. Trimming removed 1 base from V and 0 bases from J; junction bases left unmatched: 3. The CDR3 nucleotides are TGCAGCGTTGAAGGGGGGACTAACTCCTACAATGAGCAGTTCTTC. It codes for CSVEGGTNSYNEQFF.

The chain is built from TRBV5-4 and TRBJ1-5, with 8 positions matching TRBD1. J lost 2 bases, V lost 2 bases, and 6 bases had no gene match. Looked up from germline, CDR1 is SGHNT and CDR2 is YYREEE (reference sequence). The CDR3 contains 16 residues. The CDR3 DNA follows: TGTGCCAGCAGCTTAGACGGACAGGGAGGCAATCAGCCCCAGCATTTT. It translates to CASSLDGQGGNQPQHF.

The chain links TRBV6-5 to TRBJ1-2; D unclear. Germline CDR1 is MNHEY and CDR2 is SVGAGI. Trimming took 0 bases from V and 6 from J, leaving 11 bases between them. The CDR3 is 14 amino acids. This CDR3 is CASSYSSGFDGYTF. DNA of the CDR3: TGTGCCAGCAGTTACTCGTCGGGGTTTGATGGCTACACCTTC.

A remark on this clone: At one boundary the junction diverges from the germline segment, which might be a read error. The CDR3 reads CASTYGGTYNSPLHF. The DNA of the CDR3 is TGTGCCAGCACTTACGGGGGGACCTATAATTCACCCCTCCACTTT. The chain links TRBV6-5 to TRBJ1-6; a weak D match, TRBD1 (5 bases). The CDR3 is made up of 15 amino acids. CDR1 MNHEY and CDR2 SVGAGI come from the germline V gene.

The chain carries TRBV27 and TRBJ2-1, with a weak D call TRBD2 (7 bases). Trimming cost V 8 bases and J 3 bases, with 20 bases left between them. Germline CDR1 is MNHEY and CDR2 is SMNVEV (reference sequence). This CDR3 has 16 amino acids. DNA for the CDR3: TGTGCCAGCGGTCGGGGGCTAGCGGACATCTACAATGAGCAGTTCTTC. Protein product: CASGRGLADIYNEQFF.

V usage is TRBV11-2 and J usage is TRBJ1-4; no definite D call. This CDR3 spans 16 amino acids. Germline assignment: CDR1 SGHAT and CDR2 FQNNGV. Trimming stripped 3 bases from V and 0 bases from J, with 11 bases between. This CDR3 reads CASSFATRATNEKLFF. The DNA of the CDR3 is TGTGCCAGCAGCTTCGCCACGAGAGCAACTAATGAAAAACTGTTTTTT.

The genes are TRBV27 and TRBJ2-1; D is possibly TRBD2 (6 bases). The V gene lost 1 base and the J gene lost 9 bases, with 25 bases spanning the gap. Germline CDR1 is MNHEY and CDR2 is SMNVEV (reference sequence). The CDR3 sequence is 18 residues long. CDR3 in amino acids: CASSLYVGWDSRRGEQFF. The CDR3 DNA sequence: TGTGCCAGCAGTTTATACGTCGGGTGGGACTCCCGGAGAGGTGAGCAGTTCTTC.